The T cell receptor beta chain described here comes from a study of cytomegalovirus exposure and HLA in healthy donors. This clone was recorded once. Clones were sequenced by immunoSEQ multiplex PCR, and TCRdb holds only the in-frame ones, with some missing. This table holds fewer than 200,000 clones, about four fifths found once. The germline V and J ends were trimmed by 8 bases and 7 bases, with 9 bases remaining between them. CDR3 length: 12 residues. From germline, CDR1 is SGHTA and CDR2 FQGNSA. The receptor's source is a woman younger than 35 in good health and CMV-seropositive. The V gene is TRBV7-2, the J gene TRBJ1-6; the D gene is possibly TRBD1 (5 bases). The sample consisted of PBMCs. In DNA, the CDR3 is TGTGCCAGCGGCAGGGTGAATTCACCCCTCCACTTT. This sequence encodes CASGRVNSPLHF.